This paragraph covers one T cell receptor (beta chain) sequence. Its cognate antigen is unknown. The table came from immunoSEQ multiplex PCR; TCRdb's copy has only in-frame clones and leaves some out. The sample shows 25,000 to 35,000 clones, around nine tenths of them seen only once. The entry originates in a study of OX40 agonist ivuxolimab in advanced cancers. Across the whole study: Patients enrolled in dose escalation were diagnosed with hepatocellular carcinoma, melanoma, renal cell or head and neck cancer. Study-wide findings and caveats: Among the nonresponders, some also had low normalized T-cell clonal expansion.

This CDR3 is built from 12 residues. Trimming left V 5 bases short and J 0 bases short, with 5 bases between. CDR1 and CDR2 from the germline V gene are SEHNR and FQNEAQ (reference sequence). Sequenced here: CD4+ or CD8+ T cells sorted from blood, sampled in a trial of the OX40 agonist ivuxolimab. The genes are TRBV7-9 and TRBJ2-7; D gene uncertain. This clonotype was obtained from an adult with an advanced solid tumor such as melanoma, head and neck, liver or kidney cancer. In nucleotides, the CDR3 is TGTGCCAGCAGCCCCCCCTCCTACGAGCAGTACTTC. Translated: CASSPPSYEQYF.